This T cell receptor (beta chain) was recovered during a study of post-analysis software for immune sequencing data. For the study at large: Secondary progressive, relapsing-remitting and progressive-relapsing multiple sclerosis were among the included disease courses.

V shed 4 bases and J shed 0 bases, with 14 bases lying between them. This CDR3 is built from 17 residues. Germline assignment: CDR1 SGDLS and CDR2 YYNGEE. Researchers reported that TCR beta cDNA libraries carried unique molecular identifiers. TCRdb redid the calling of the PCR reads with MiXCR, one entry per CDR3 protein. The sample lists roughly 800,000 distinct CDR3 sequences, roughly 27% occurring once. Study-wide points: TRBV5-6, TRBV5-1 and TRBV20-1 belonged to a set of roughly five TRBV segments that were more frequent in patients than controls.

This clonotype was seen a handful of times. Its target is unknown. The chain employs TRBV9 and TRBJ1-6; D unclear. The sequenced sample was blood. The receptor was derived from a girl aged 10 to 17 with multiple sclerosis. DNA of the CDR3: TGTGCCAGCAGCCCCCGGAGCGAAAGCTCCTATAATTCACCCCTCCACTTT. It encodes CASSPRSESSYNSPLHF.